The 23 T cell receptor beta chains below were found in one sample sequenced in a study of cytomegalovirus exposure and HLA in healthy donors. PCR primers comprised 60 Vbeta and 13 Jbeta primers. Repertoires were generated with immunoSEQ multiplex PCR, while TCRdb's copy carries only in-frame clones and drops some. The table shows around 53,000 clones, with over 70% occurring only once. The sample taken for sequencing was PBMCs. Receptor source: a man in his late teens or twenties in good health and CMV-seronegative.

This clone occurred once. The chain is built from TRBV28 and TRBJ2-5; D possibly corresponds to TRBD1 (5 bases). Germline-derived CDR1 and CDR2 are MDHEN and SYDVKM. Trimming left V 5 bases short and J 2 bases short, with 9 bases between. The CDR3 is 13 amino acids. The CDR3 sequence: CASSRTQQETQYF. CDR3 in DNA: TGTGCCAGCAGTCGGACACAGCAAGAGACCCAGTACTTC.

This clone is termed medium-sized. Other DNA sequences in this specimen translate into the identical CDR3. The chain employs TRBV5-4 and TRBJ2-1; D is possibly TRBD2 (6 bases). Trimming cost V 5 bases and J 3 bases, with 9 bases left between them. CDR1 is SGHNT and CDR2 is YYREEE in the germline V gene (reference sequence). This CDR3 has 13 amino acids. In DNA, the CDR3 is TGTGCCAGCAGGCGGGATAGCTACAATGAGCAGTTCTTC. Its protein product is CASRRDSYNEQFF.

The chain links TRBV25-1 to TRBJ2-2; TRBD1 might be the D (6 bases). The length of the CDR3 is 15 residues. V lost 8 bases and J 1 base, leaving 14 bases between the germline ends. Germline values: CDR1 MGHDK, CDR2 SYGVNS. The chain's CDR3 is CASGIGQMNTGELFF. In nucleotides, the CDR3 is TGTGCCAGCGGGATCGGACAGATGAACACCGGGGAGCTGTTTTTT.

V usage is TRBV29-1 and J usage is TRBJ1-2; possibly TRBD1 for D (5 bases). CDR3 size: 13 residues. V was trimmed by 4 bases and J by 2 bases, leaving 11 bases between them. CDR1 is SQVTM, CDR2 ANQGSEA, per germline. The CDR3 here is CSVVTVQNYGYTF. The CDR3 DNA reads TGCAGCGTTGTGACAGTGCAAAACTATGGCTACACCTTC.

This rearrangement joins TRBV7-9 to TRBJ2-5; tentatively, D is TRBD2 (5 bases). The ends were cut back, 1 base at V and 1 base at J, with 16 bases in the middle. In germline, CDR1 is SEHNR, CDR2 FQNEAQ (reference sequence). CDR3 size: 17 residues. This chain's CDR3 is CASSLEASSASQETQYF. CDR3 coding DNA: TGTGCCAGCAGCTTAGAAGCTAGTAGCGCTAGCCAAGAGACCCAGTACTTC.

This rearrangement joins TRBV14 to TRBJ2-3; 8 bases are shared with TRBD1. The V gene end was trimmed by 4 bases and the J gene end by 14 bases; junction bases not matched to a gene: 11. This CDR3 has 13 amino acids. Germline CDR1 is SGHDN and CDR2 is FVKESK. The CDR3, as DNA: TGTGCCAGCAGCCGCGACGGGACAGGTCGCCCGTATTTT. Protein: CASSRDGTGRPYF. Full variable domain (remainder filled in from reference TRBV14 and TRBJ2-3): EAGVTQFPSHSVIEKGQTVTLRCDPISGHDNLYWYRRVMGKEIKFLLHFVKESKQDESGMPNNRFLAERTGGTYSTLKVQPAELEDSGVYFCASSRDGTGRPYFGPGTRLTVL.

This chain connects TRBV18 to TRBJ1-2, with TRBD1 as a possible D gene (6 bases). Between the trimmed V and J ends, which lost 4 bases and 8 bases, there was a span of 17 bases. This CDR3 has 14 amino acids. Germline assignment: CDR1 KGHSH and CDR2 LQKENI. The CDR3 nucleotides are TGTGCCAGCTCACTGAAAGCCCCAGGGGCCGGCTACACCTTC. Protein product: CASSLKAPGAGYTF.

The chain uses TRBV6-1 and TRBJ1-5, with 10 bases aligning to TRBD1. This CDR3 comprises 22 residues. Germline V CDR1 and CDR2: MNHNS, SASEGT. V shed 1 base and J 0 bases; nucleotides not matched to a gene: 18. The CDR3 is CASSEVVRSGQGRPYSNQPQHF. The DNA for the CDR3 is TGTGCCAGCAGTGAAGTCGTTCGGTCGGGACAGGGGCGTCCATATAGCAATCAGCCCCAGCATTTT.

The rearrangement uses TRBV29-1 and TRBJ2-7; 8 bases line up with TRBD2. Trimming took 4 bases from V and 6 from J; bases not matched to a gene: 17. Germline lookup yields CDR1 SQVTM and CDR2 ANQGSEA. The CDR3 consists of 16 residues. The CDR3 protein is CSVGHGLAGPYCEQYF. In DNA form, the CDR3 reads TGCAGCGTTGGACATGGTCTAGCGGGCCCCTACTGCGAGCAGTACTTC.

This clone appeared a few times. V is TRBV13 and J is TRBJ2-3; 14 bases align to TRBD2. Germline V lookup: CDR1 PRHDT, CDR2 FYEKMQ (reference sequence). The CDR3 has 19 residues. With 5 bases clipped from V and 1 base from J, the junction kept 11 bases outside the gene matches. Here the CDR3 DNA reads TGTGCCAGCAGCACGACCGGGACTAGCGGGAGCGGGTGCACAGATACGCAGTATTTT. Protein product: CASSTTGTSGSGCTDTQYF.

The genes are TRBV29-1 and TRBJ2-1, with a weak D call TRBD1 (6 bases). V lost 7 bases, J lost 10 bases, and 14 bases lay in between. This CDR3 is built from 11 residues. Per germline, CDR1 SQVTM and CDR2 ANQGSEA. The chain's CDR3 is CSAMGQGEQFF. The CDR3 nucleotides are TGCAGCGCTATGGGCCAGGGGGAGCAGTTCTTC.

The chain employs TRBV29-1 and TRBJ2-1; 8 bases map to TRBD1. Germline CDR1 SQVTM, CDR2 ANQGSEA. The CDR3 is made up of 15 amino acids. Trimming removed 3 bases from V and 3 bases from J; junction bases left unmatched: 7. This CDR3 is CSVDGMTGDYNEQFF. CDR3 DNA: TGCAGCGTTGACGGGATGACAGGGGACTACAATGAGCAGTTCTTC.

This clone was found a few times. The gene calls are TRBV5-1 and TRBJ1-1; D unclear. Deletions cut 1 base from V and 1 base from J, with 5 bases between. This CDR3 is built from 13 residues. Germline CDR1 is SGHRS and CDR2 is YFSETQ. This chain's CDR3 is CASSLTRNTEAFF. The CDR3 DNA follows: TGCGCCAGCAGCTTGACCAGGAACACTGAAGCTTTCTTT.

The chain links TRBV28 to TRBJ1-4; no firm D call. Germline assignment: CDR1 MDHEN and CDR2 SYDVKM. The length of the CDR3 is 12 residues. V was clipped by 5 bases and J by 8 bases, with 9 bases between them. CDR3 in amino acids: CASSRSFEKLFF. In DNA form, the CDR3 reads TGTGCCAGCAGTCGGAGTTTCGAAAAACTGTTTTTT.

This clone was counted a few times. The chain carries TRBV30 and TRBJ1-1; D is uncertain. The CDR3 runs 15 residues. V lost 2 bases, J lost 0 bases, and 13 bases lay in between. Germline assignment: CDR1 GTSNPN and CDR2 SVGIG (reference sequence). The CDR3 bases are TGTGCCTGGAGTCTCACAGCTCCCATGAACACTGAAGCTTTCTTT. Protein sequence: CAWSLTAPMNTEAFF.

The rearrangement uses TRBV4-3 and TRBJ2-6, with D unresolved. CDR3 length: 16 amino acids. Germline V lookup: CDR1 LGHNA, CDR2 YSLEER. Between the trimmed V and J ends, which lost 1 base and 1 base, there was a span of 8 bases. CDR3: CASSQAPGSGANVLTF. CDR3 DNA sequence: TGCGCCAGCAGCCAAGCTCCGGGTTCTGGGGCCAACGTCCTGACTTTC.

The chain couples TRBV29-1 to TRBJ2-2; no clear D gene. This CDR3 has 12 amino acids. V was cut by 2 bases and J by 7 bases, with 8 bases left in between. The germline gives CDR1 SQVTM, CDR2 ANQGSEA. In nucleotides, the CDR3 is TGCAGCGTTGAAATGGTGAGCGGGGAGCTGTTTTTT. Its translation: CSVEMVSGELFF.

The V and J genes are TRBV13 and TRBJ2-7; tentative D call: TRBD2 (6 bases). CDR1 and CDR2 from the germline V gene are PRHDT and FYEKMQ (reference sequence). CDR3 length: 13 amino acids. V was pared by 1 base and J by 6 bases, with 10 bases between. The CDR3 here is CASSLAGDSEQYF. CDR3 DNA: TGTGCCAGCAGCTTAGCCGGGGACTCCGAGCAGTACTTC.

The chain uses TRBV7-8 and TRBJ1-5; 7 bases are a match to TRBD1. Trimming removed 4 bases from V and 4 bases from J; junction bases left unmatched: 10. CDR1 and CDR2 (germline): SGHVS, FQNEAQ. The CDR3 sequence is 16 residues long. This CDR3 is CASSSRDRFFNQPQHF. The CDR3 DNA follows: TGTGCCAGCAGCTCCCGGGACAGATTTTTTAATCAGCCCCAGCATTTT.

The chain links TRBV5-1 to TRBJ2-3, with D tentatively TRBD1 (5 bases). Trimming took off 7 bases at V and 5 bases at J, with 11 bases between the two ends. The CDR3 extends over 12 amino acids. CDR1 SGHRS and CDR2 YFSETQ come from the germline V gene. CDR3 DNA: TGCGCCAGCGGGGCCTCCCAAGATACGCAGTATTTT. It codes for CASGASQDTQYF.

The V and J genes are TRBV18 and TRBJ2-3, with D maybe TRBD2 (5 bases). The germline V gene encodes CDR1 KGHSH and CDR2 LQKENI. The CDR3 spans 15 residues. V dropped 4 bases and J dropped 0 bases, with 11 bases sitting between them. The CDR3, as DNA: TGTGCCAGCTCACACCAAGCGGATAGCACAGATACGCAGTATTTT. Encoded protein: CASSHQADSTDTQYF.

The chain is built from TRBV29-1 and TRBJ2-7; 9 nucleotides align to TRBD2. V lost 4 bases and J lost 4; bases outside the gene matches: 8. The germline V gene encodes CDR1 SQVTM and CDR2 ANQGSEA. This CDR3 is built from 14 residues. CDR3 DNA sequence: TGCAGCGTTGCCCCTAGCGGGATGAGTTACGAGCAGTACTTC. Protein sequence: CSVAPSGMSYEQYF.

The V gene is TRBV5-4, the J gene TRBJ1-5; 7 bases are shared with TRBD1. V shed 2 bases, J shed 6 bases, and the junction held 5 bases outside the gene matches. Looked up from germline, CDR1 is SGHNT and CDR2 is YYREEE (reference sequence). CDR3 size: 14 residues. The chain's CDR3 is CASSLEGAGQPQHF. Written as DNA, the CDR3 is TGTGCCAGCAGCTTAGAGGGGGCGGGTCAGCCCCAGCATTTT. Looking up the rest from reference TRBV5-4 and TRBJ1-5 gives the full variable domain: ETGVTQSPTHLIKTRGQQVTLRCSSQSGHNTVSWYQQALGQGPQFIFQYYREEENGRGNFPPRFSGLQFPNYSSELNVNALELDDSALYLCASSLEGAGQPQHFGDGTRLSIL.